This T cell receptor (beta chain) came from a study of blood T cell repertoires in COVID-19. Assay used: immunoSEQ multiplex PCR; TCRdb lists only in-frame clones, some missing. The sample records around 140,000 clones, roughly 80% being singletons. Germline loops: CDR1 SGHRS, CDR2 YFSETQ. The CDR3 sequence is 15 residues long. Trimming pared 5 bases from V and 2 bases from J, leaving 11 bases between. The sequence came from a man in his 70s who had recovered from COVID-19. The chain couples TRBV5-1 to TRBJ2-6, with unresolved D. The specimen sequenced was peripheral blood. The CDR3 sequence is CASRQFTTGANVLTF. CDR3 in DNA: TGCGCCAGCAGACAGTTTACCACTGGGGCCAACGTCCTGACTTTC.